This TCR beta chain was identified during a study of shared clonotypes between healthy human individuals. Positively selected for CCR7, the CD45RO-negative cells used as naive CD8 cells excluded terminally differentiated effector memory CD45RA+ cells. Using immunoSEQ multiplex PCR, the repertoire was profiled, and TCRdb retains in-frame clones only, with some absent. The sample contains around 1.9 million clones, around 93% of which appear only once. The CDR3 sequence is 13 residues long. Germline V lookup: CDR1 ENHRY, CDR2 SYGVKD. V shed 8 bases and J 4 bases; nucleotides not matched to a gene: 4. To note about this clone: Other nucleotide sequences in the sample specify the same CDR3.

The sequence derives from a man between 18 and 29 years old in good health. Some clones in this sample may be carry-over from other donors' samples. The source material was naive CD8+ T cells from PBMCs. The chain employs TRBV10-3 and TRBJ2-7; 11 bases align to TRBD1. The CDR3 is CAIGQGAAYEQYF. DNA of the CDR3: TGTGCCATCGGACAGGGGGCGGCTTACGAGCAGTACTTC.